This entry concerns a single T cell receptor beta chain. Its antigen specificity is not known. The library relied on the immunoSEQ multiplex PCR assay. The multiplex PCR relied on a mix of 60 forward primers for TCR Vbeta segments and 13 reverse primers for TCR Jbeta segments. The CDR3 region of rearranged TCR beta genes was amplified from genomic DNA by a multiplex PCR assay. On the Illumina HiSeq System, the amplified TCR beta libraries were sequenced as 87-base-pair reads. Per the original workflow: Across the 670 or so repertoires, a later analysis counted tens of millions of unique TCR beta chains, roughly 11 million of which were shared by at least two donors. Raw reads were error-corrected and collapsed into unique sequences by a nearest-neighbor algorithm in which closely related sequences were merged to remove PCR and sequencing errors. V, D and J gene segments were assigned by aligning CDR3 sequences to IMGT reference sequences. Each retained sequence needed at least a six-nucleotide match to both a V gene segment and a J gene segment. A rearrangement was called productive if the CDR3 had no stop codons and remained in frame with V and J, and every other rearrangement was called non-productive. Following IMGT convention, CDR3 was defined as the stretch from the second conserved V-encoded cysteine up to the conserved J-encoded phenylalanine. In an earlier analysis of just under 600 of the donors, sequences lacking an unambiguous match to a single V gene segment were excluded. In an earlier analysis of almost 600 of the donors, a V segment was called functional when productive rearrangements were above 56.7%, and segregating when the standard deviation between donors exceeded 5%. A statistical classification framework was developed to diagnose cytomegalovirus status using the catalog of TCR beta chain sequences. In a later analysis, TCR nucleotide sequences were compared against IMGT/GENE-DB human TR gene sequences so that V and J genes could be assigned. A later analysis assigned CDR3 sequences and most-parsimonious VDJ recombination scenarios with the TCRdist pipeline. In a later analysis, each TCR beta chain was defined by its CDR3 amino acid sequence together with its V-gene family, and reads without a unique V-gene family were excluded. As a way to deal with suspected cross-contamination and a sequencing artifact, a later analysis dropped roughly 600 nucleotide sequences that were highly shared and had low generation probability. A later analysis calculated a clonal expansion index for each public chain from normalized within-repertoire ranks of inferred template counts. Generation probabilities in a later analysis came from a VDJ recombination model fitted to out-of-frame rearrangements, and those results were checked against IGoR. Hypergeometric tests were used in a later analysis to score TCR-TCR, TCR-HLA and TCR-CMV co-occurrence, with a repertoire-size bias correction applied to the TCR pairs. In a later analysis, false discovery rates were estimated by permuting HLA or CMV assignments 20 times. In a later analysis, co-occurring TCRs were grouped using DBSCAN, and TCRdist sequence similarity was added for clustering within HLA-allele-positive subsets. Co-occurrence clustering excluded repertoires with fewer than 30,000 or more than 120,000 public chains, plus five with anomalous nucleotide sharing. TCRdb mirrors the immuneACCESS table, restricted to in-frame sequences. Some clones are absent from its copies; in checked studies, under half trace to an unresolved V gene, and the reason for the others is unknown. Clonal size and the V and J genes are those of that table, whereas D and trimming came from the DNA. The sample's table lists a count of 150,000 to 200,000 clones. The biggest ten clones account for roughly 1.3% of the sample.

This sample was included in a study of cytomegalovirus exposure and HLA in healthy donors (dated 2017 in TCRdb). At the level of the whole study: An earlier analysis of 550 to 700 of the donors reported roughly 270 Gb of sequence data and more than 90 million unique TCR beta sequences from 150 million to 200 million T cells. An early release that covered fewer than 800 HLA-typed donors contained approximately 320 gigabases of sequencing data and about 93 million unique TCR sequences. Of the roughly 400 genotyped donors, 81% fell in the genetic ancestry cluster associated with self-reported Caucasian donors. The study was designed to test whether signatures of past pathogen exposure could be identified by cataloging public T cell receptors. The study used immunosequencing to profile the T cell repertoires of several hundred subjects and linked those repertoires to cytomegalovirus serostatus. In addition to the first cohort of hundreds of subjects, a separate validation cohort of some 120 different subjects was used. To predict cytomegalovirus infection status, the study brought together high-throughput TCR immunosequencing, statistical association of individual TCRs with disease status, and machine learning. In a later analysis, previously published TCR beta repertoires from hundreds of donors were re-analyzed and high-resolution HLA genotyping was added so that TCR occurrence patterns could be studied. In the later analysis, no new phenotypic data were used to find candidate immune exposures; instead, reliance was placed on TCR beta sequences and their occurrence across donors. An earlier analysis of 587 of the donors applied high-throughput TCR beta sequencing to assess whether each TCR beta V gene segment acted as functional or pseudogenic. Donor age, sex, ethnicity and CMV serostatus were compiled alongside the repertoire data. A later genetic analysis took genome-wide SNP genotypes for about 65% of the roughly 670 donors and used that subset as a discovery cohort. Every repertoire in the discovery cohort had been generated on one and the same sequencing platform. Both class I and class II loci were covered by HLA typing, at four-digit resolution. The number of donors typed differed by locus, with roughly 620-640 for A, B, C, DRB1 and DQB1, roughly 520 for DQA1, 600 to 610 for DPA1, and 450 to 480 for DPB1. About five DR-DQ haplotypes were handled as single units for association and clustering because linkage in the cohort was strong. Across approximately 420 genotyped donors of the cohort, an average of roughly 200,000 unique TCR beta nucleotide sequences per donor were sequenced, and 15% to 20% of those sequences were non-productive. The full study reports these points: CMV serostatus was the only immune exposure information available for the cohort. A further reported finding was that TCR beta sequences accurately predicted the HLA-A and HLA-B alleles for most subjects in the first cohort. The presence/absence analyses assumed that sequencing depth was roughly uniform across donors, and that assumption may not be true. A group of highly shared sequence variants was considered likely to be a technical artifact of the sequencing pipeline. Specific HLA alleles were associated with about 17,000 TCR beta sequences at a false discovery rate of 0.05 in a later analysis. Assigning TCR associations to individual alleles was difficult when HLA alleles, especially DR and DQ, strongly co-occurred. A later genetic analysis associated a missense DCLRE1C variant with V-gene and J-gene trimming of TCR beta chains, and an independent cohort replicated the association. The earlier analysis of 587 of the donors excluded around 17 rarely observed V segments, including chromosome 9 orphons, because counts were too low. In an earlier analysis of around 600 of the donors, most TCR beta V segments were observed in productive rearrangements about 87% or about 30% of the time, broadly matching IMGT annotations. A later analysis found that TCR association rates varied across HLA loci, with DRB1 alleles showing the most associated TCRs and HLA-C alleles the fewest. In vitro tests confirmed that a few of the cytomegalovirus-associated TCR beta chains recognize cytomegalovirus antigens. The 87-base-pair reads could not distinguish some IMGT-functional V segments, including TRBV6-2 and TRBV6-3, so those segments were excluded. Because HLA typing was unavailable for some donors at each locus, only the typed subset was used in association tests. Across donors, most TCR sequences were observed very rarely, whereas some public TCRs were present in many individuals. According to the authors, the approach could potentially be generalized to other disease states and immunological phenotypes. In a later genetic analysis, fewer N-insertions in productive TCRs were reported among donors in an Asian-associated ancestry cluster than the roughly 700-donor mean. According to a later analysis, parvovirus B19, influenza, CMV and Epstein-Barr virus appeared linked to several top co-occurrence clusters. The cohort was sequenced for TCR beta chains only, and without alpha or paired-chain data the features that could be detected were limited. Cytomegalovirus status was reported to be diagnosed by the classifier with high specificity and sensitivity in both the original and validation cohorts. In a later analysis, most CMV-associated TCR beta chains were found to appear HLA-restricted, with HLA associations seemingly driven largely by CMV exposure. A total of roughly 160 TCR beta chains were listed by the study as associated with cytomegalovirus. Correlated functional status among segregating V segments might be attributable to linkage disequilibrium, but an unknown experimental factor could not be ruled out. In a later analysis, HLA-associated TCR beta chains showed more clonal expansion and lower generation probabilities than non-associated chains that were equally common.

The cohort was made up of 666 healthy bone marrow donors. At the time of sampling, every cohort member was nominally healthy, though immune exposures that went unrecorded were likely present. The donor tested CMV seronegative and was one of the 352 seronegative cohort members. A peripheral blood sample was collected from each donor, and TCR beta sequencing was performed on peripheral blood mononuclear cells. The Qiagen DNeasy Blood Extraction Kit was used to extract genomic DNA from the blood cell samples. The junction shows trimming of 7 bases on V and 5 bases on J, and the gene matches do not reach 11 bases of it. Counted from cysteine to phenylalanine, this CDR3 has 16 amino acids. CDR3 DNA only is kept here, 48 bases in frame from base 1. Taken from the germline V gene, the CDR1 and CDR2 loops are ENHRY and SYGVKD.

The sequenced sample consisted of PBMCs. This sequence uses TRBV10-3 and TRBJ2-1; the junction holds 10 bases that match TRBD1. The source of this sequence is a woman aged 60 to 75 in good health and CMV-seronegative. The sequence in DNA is TGTGCCATCAAAGGGACAGGGGCTCAACTTAACAATGAGCAGTTCTTC. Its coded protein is CAIKGTGAQLNNEQFF.